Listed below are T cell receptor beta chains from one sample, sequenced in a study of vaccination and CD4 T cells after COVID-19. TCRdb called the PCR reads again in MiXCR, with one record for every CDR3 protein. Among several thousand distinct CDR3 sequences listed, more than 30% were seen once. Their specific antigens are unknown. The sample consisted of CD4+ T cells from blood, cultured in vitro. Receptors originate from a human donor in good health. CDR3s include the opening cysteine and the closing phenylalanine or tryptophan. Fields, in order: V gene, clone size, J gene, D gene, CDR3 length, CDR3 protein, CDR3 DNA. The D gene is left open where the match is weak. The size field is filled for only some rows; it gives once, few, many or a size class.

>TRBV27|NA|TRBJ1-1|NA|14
CASNPRGWGTEAFF
TGTGCCAGCAACCCTCGGGGTTGGGGCACTGAAGCTTTCTTT
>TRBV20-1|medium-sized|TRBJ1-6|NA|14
CSASPGLNNSPLHF
TGCAGTGCCAGCCCGGGCCTTAATAATTCACCCCTCCACTTT
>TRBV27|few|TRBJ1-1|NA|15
CASSFQVAGNTEAFF
TGTGCCAGCAGTTTCCAGGTTGCTGGGAACACTGAAGCTTTCTTT
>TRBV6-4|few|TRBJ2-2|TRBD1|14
CASRRDSNTGELFF
TGTGCCAGCCGTAGGGACAGTAACACCGGGGAGCTGTTTTTT
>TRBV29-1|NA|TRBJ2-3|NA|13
CSVRTESRDTQYF
TGCAGCGTCCGGACCGAGTCCCGAGATACGCAGTATTTT
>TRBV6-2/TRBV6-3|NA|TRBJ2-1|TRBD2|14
CASSSLAGVSEQFF
TGTGCCAGCAGTTCCCTAGCGGGGGTTAGTGAGCAGTTCTTC
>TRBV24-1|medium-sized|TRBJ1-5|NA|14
CATSDAMSLSPQHF
TGTGCCACCAGTGATGCCATGTCCCTTTCGCCCCAGCATTTT
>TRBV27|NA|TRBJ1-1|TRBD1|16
CASSFLGTGVNTEAFF
TGTGCCAGCAGTTTCCTCGGGACAGGGGTGAACACTGAAGCTTTCTTT
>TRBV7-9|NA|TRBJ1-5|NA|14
CASSLQASNQPQHF
TGTGCCAGCAGCTTACAGGCCAGCAATCAGCCCCAGCATTTT
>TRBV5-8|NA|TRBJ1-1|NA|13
CASSRNDRTEAFF
TGTGCCAGCAGCCGAAATGATCGGACTGAAGCTTTCTTT
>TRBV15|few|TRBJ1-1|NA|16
CATSRQRLGGDTEAFF
TGTGCCACCAGCAGACAGCGGTTGGGGGGGGACACTGAAGCTTTCTTT
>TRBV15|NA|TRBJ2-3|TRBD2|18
CATSRDFLAGGRGDTQYF
TGTGCCACCAGCAGAGATTTTTTAGCGGGGGGGCGAGGAGATACGCAGTATTTT
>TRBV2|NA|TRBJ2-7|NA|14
CASSLGAGAYGQYF
TGTGCCAGCTCCCTGGGGGCGGGGGCATACGGGCAGTACTTC
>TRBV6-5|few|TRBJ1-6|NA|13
CASSYLRDSPLHF
TGTGCCAGCAGTTACTTGCGCGATTCACCCCTCCACTTT
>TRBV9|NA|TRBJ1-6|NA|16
CASGLGGSSYNSPLHF
TGTGCCAGCGGTTTAGGGGGGAGCTCCTATAATTCACCCCTCCACTTT
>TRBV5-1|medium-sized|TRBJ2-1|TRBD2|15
CASSLAGGEYNEQFF
TGCGCCAGCAGCTTGGCCGGGGGGGAGTACAATGAGCAGTTCTTC
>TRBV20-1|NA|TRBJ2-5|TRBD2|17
CSARHISSSGGAETQYF
TGCAGTGCTAGACATATAAGCAGTAGCGGGGGGGCAGAGACCCAGTACTTC